This TCR beta chain is drawn from a study of shared clonotypes between healthy human individuals. Here immunoSEQ multiplex PCR was the method, and the copy in TCRdb shows in-frame clones only, minus some. The data hold about 2.5 million clones, with 85% to 95% observed a single time. The CDR3 totals 18 residues. CDR1 and CDR2 (germline): ENHRY, SYGVKD. With 2 bases removed from V and 1 base from J, the gap between germline ends came to 19 bases. The TCR originated in a man between 18 and 29 years old in good health. Some clones in this sample may be carry-over from other donors' samples. The rearrangement links TRBV10-3 to TRBJ2-3; possible D gene TRBD2, 5 bases. Sequenced sample: naive CD4+ T cells from PBMCs. Stated subset: CD45RA+ positively selected. The CDR3 coding sequence is TGTGCCATCAGTGAGCCCGTAGAGGGCTTGACCCGCACAGATACGCAGTATTTT. As protein: CAISEPVEGLTRTDTQYF.